This TCR beta chain appears in the sequencing data of a study of cytomegalovirus exposure and HLA in healthy donors. Looking at the study overall: Clustering assigned 81% of the roughly 370 genotyped donors to the Caucasian-associated ancestry cluster. Study-wide findings and caveats: Most TCR sequences showed up rarely, but some public TCRs showed up in many donors.

This clone was counted a single time. No antigen is known for it. Primers for the PCR totalled 60 Vbeta and 13 Jbeta. The assay was immunoSEQ multiplex PCR, and TCRdb's table has in-frame clones only and misses some. The sample has about 77,000 clones; roughly 76% are singletons. Per germline, CDR1 SGHRS and CDR2 YFSETQ. The CDR3 consists of 13 residues. Trimming removed 1 base from V and 2 bases from J, with 6 bases in between. Specimen: PBMCs. This chain joins TRBV5-1 and TRBJ2-5; no clear D. The clonotype was recovered from a woman in her thirties or forties in good health and CMV-seronegative. The CDR3 spells CASSLRAQETQYF. The CDR3 DNA sequence: TGCGCCAGCAGCTTGCGCGCACAAGAGACCCAGTACTTC.